This T cell receptor (beta chain) was identified in a study of T cells expressing NK-cell markers. Notes on the study in general: It remained uncertain whether the expanded NKG2C+ T cell clones were specific for HCMV antigens.

As for this clonotype: The antigen is not known.

TCRdb reanalyzed the 5' RACE reads and collapses them to one entry per CDR3 protein, without DNA. The listing records a few hundred thousand distinct CDR3 sequences. The CDR3 has 15 amino acids. From germline, CDR1 is SGHRS and CDR2 YFSETQ. This TCR came from a man younger than 35 in good health. Sequencing was carried out using blood T cells: a sorted CD56 or NKG2C T cell subset, CD4+ or CD8+ T cells, or bulk PBMC T cells (not recorded which). The J gene is TRBJ2-2, the V gene TRBV5-1; TCRdb selects TRBD1, and the lack of DNA leaves this call unchecked. CDR3 sequence reads: CASSTGQGNGGELFF.